The next 12 T cell receptor beta chains were all read from a single sample in a study of T cells in Graves' hyperthyroidism and ophthalmopathy. Regions amplified from RNA transcripts were the TCR beta CDR3 regions. In the first-round RT-PCR of the TCR CDR3, the HTBI primer set was used. From the multiplex PCR reads, TCRdb called clonotypes with MiXCR, one entry per CDR3 protein. The data contain over 500,000 distinct CDR3 sequences, 35% to 50% of them singletons. Sequenced input: peripheral blood or thyroid tissue (not recorded which). The origin of the receptors is an adult woman with Graves' disease, either hyperthyroidism or ophthalmopathy (not recorded which).

This clonotype was picked up a small number of times. The gene calls are TRBV7-2 and TRBJ2-5; the D is unclear. The CDR3 has 14 residues. Per germline, CDR1 SGHTA and CDR2 FQGNSA. V dropped 3 bases and J dropped 9 bases, with 17 bases sitting between them. The CDR3 loop reads CASSFGQVGQPQYF. CDR3 in DNA: TGTGCCAGCAGCTTTGGGCAGGTCGGTCAGCCCCAGTACTTC.

On this clonotype itself: Since a much larger clone is just one base distant, this may be a read error. The chain links TRBV7-9 to TRBJ1-5; 7 nucleotides match TRBD1. CDR3 length: 16 amino acids. CDR1 is SEHNR and CDR2 is FQNEAQ in the germline V gene (reference sequence). The chain's CDR3 is CASSQGGRNSNQPQHF. Written as DNA, the CDR3 is TGCGCCAGCAGCCAAGGGGGCCGAAATAGCAATCAGCCCCAGCATTTT.

The V call is TRBV7-2, the J call TRBJ1-2; D gene ambiguous. The CDR3 runs 12 residues. Germline V gene sequence: CDR1 SGHTA, CDR2 FQGNSA. Trimming stripped 6 bases from V and 8 bases from J, with 13 bases between. As DNA, the CDR3 is TGTGCCAGCAGTTACGGCGAAGAGGGCTACACCTTC. Its protein is CASSYGEEGYTF.

The V and J genes are TRBV9 and TRBJ1-6; TRBD1 might be the D (5 bases). This CDR3 spans 15 amino acids. Germline-derived CDR1 and CDR2 are SGDLS and YYNGEE. The V and J ends lost 0 bases and 8 bases respectively, with 12 bases between them. This CDR3 reads CASSVGAGPDSPLHF. CDR3 DNA sequence: TGTGCCAGCAGCGTAGGTGCAGGGCCGGATTCACCCCTCCACTTT.

This clonotype occurred a few times. V gene TRBV15 combines with J gene TRBJ1-1, with a tentative D call TRBD1 (5 bases). The germline V and J ends were trimmed by 0 bases and 0 bases, with 14 bases remaining between them. The CDR3 contains 17 residues. Germline V gives CDR1 LNHNV, CDR2 YYDKDF (reference sequence). The CDR3 here is CATSRDVLAGMNTEAFF. The CDR3 DNA reads TGTGCCACCAGCAGAGATGTTTTGGCAGGGATGAACACTGAAGCTTTCTTT.

This chain links TRBV24-1 with TRBJ1-2; no clear D. Germline V CDR1 and CDR2: KGHDR, SFDVKD. The CDR3 runs to 11 residues. Trimming removed 0 bases at V and 8 bases at J, with 3 bases between. Here the CDR3 DNA reads TGTGCCACCAGTGATTTGACCGGCTACACCTTC. Translated, it gives CATSDLTGYTF.

The chain is built from TRBV5-5 and TRBJ2-5; TRBD1 might be the D (5 bases). Germline-derived CDR1 and CDR2 are SGHKS and YYEKEE (reference sequence). The CDR3 has 13 residues. V lost 0 bases, J lost 5 bases, and 8 bases lay in between. This CDR3 reads CASSLEGPETQYF. CDR3 bases: TGTGCCAGCAGCTTGGAGGGGCCGGAGACCCAGTACTTC.

This clonotype was found a few times. The chain uses TRBV29-1 and TRBJ1-2; D gene ambiguous. Between the trimmed V and J ends, which lost 3 bases and 2 bases, there was a span of 7 bases. Germline assignment: CDR1 SQVTM and CDR2 ANQGSEA. This CDR3 comprises 12 residues. The CDR3 coding sequence is TGCAGCGTTGAGGTGCCGAACTATGGCTACACCTTC. Its protein is CSVEVPNYGYTF. The variable domain in full, completed from reference TRBV29-1 and TRBJ1-2, reads SAVISQKPSRDICQRGTSLTIQCQVDSQVTMMFWYRQQPGQSLTLIATANQGSEATYESGFVIDKFPISRPNLTFSTLTVSNMSPEDSSIYLCSVEVPNYGYTFGSGTRLTVV.

This chain joins TRBV7-2 and TRBJ2-6; D is undetermined. Germline values: CDR1 SGHTA, CDR2 FQGNSA. The CDR3 length is 18 residues. The germline V and J ends were trimmed by 1 base and 0 bases, with 13 bases remaining between them. In DNA form, the CDR3 reads TGTGCCAGCAGCTTAGTGGCGGATTGGCCCTCTGGGGCCAACGTCCTGACTTTC. This gives the protein CASSLVADWPSGANVLTF.

This clonotype occurred many times. V gene TRBV5-1 combines with J gene TRBJ1-5; D is undetermined. The CDR3 runs to 15 residues. Per the germline V gene, CDR1 is SGHRS and CDR2 is YFSETQ. V was trimmed by 1 base and J by 0 bases, leaving 8 bases between them. The CDR3 is CASSLLPDSNQPQHF. The CDR3 DNA reads TGCGCCAGCAGCTTGCTCCCGGATAGCAATCAGCCCCAGCATTTT.

The table lists this clonotype with many counts. The rearrangement uses TRBV20-1 and TRBJ1-1; 7 bases align to TRBD1. Per the germline V gene, CDR1 is DFQATT and CDR2 is SNEGSKA (reference sequence). This CDR3 region has 15 residues. V gave up 3 bases and J gave up 0 bases; unmatched junction bases: 7. This CDR3 reads CSARPRGQMNTEAFF. The DNA for the CDR3 is TGCAGTGCTAGGCCGAGGGGACAGATGAACACTGAAGCTTTCTTT.

The chain recombines TRBV15 with TRBJ2-7; 7 nucleotides agree with TRBD2. Germline loops: CDR1 LNHNV, CDR2 YYDKDF (reference sequence). With 0 bases clipped from V and 4 bases from J, the junction kept 9 bases outside the gene matches. The CDR3 consists of 16 residues. The CDR3 region has the DNA TGTGCCACCAGCAGAGACAGAGCGGGATCGGTTTACGAGCAGTACTTC. Its translation: CATSRDRAGSVYEQYF.